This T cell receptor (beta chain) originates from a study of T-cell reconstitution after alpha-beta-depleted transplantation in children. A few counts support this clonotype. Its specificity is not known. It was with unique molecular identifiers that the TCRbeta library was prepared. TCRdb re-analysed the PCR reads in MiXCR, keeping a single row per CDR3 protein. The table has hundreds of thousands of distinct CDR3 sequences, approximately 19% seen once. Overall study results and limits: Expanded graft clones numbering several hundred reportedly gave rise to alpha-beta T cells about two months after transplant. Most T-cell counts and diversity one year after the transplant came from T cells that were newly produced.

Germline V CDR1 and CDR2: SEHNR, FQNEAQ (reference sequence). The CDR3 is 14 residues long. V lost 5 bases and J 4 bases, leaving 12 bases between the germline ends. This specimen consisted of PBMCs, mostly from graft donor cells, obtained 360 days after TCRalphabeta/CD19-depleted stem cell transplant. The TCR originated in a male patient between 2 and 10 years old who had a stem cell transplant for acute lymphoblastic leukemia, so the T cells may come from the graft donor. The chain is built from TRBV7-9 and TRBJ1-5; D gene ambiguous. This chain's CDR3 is CASSRTDGNQPQHF. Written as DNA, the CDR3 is TGTGCCAGCAGCCGAACGGACGGAAATCAGCCCCAGCATTTT.